This passage covers 31 T cell receptor beta chains from one sample sequenced in a study of cytomegalovirus exposure and HLA in healthy donors. The PCR made use of 60 Vbeta and 13 Jbeta primers. The protocol was immunoSEQ multiplex PCR, while the TCRdb copy is restricted to in-frame clones and leaves out a portion. The sample includes about 140,000 clones, roughly 80% of them seen just once. What was sequenced was PBMCs. The receptors come from a female donor in good health and CMV-seronegative.

This clone was seen once. In DNA, the CDR3 is TGCAGCGTAGCTTTCCGGAGCTCCTACGAGCAGTACTTC. Its translation: CSVAFRSSYEQYF. V is TRBV29-1 and J is TRBJ2-7, with unresolved D. The CDR3 totals 13 residues. V lost 6 bases and J 0 bases, leaving 12 bases between the germline ends. CDR1 is SQVTM and CDR2 is ANQGSEA in the germline V gene.

This chain joins TRBV5-1 and TRBJ1-3, with 9 bases matching TRBD1. CDR1 and CDR2 (germline): SGHRS, YFSETQ. CDR3 length equals 17 residues. Trimming at V came to 0 bases and at J to 4 bases, leaving 8 bases not matched to a gene. The CDR3 loop reads CASSLGPQGAAGNTIYF. CDR3 DNA: TGCGCCAGCAGCTTGGGCCCACAGGGGGCTGCAGGAAACACCATATATTTT. The whole variable domain, filled in from reference TRBV5-1 and TRBJ1-3, reads KAGVTQTPRYLIKTRGQQVTLSCSPISGHRSVSWYQQTPGQGLQFLFEYFSETQRNKGNFPGRFSGRQFSNSRSEMNVSTLELGDSALYLCASSLGPQGAAGNTIYFGEGSWLTVV.

This chain connects TRBV27 to TRBJ1-5; D perhaps matches TRBD1 (6 bases). The V end lost 2 bases, the J end lost 0 bases, and 8 bases lay between the germline ends. Germline V CDR1 and CDR2: MNHEY, SMNVEV (reference sequence). The CDR3 is 15 amino acids. CDR3 nucleotide sequence: TGTGCCAGCAGTTTAGGGACAAGTAGCAATCAGCCCCAGCATTTT. It is translated as CASSLGTSSNQPQHF.

The gene calls are TRBV2 and TRBJ1-1; D may be TRBD1 (5 bases). V gave up 4 bases and J gave up 3 bases, with 12 bases separating them. Germline CDR1 is SNHLY and CDR2 is FYNNEI. The CDR3 covers 14 residues. The CDR3 region is CASSAGVKDTEAFF. In DNA, the CDR3 is TGTGCCAGCAGTGCGGGGGTTAAGGACACTGAAGCTTTCTTT.

This clone occurred once. V usage is TRBV2 and J usage is TRBJ1-3; 7 bases are shared with TRBD1. CDR3 length: 15 amino acids. Germline trimming cut 6 bases from V and 3 bases from J; bases unmatched to any gene: 8. The V gene's germline CDR1 is SNHLY and CDR2 FYNNEI. The CDR3 is CASRYRGGYGNTIYF. In nucleotides, the CDR3 is TGTGCCAGCAGGTACAGGGGAGGCTATGGAAACACCATATATTTT.

The chain links TRBV30 to TRBJ2-5; D call uncertain. Germline CDR1 reads GTSNPN; CDR2 reads SVGIG (reference sequence). This CDR3 comprises 13 residues. V was trimmed by 0 bases and J by 2 bases, leaving 7 bases between them. The CDR3 is CAWSVWAQETQYF. The CDR3 DNA reads as TGTGCCTGGAGTGTATGGGCACAAGAGACCCAGTACTTC.

The chain couples TRBV4-1 to TRBJ2-1; 7 bases map to TRBD2. The CDR3 covers 14 residues. Germline V gene data show CDR1 as MGHRA and CDR2 as YSYEKL. Trimming removed 4 bases from V and 9 bases from J; junction bases left unmatched: 9. This CDR3 reads CASSPLGGSGEQFF. CDR3 nucleotide sequence: TGCGCCAGCAGCCCTTTAGGCGGGAGTGGTGAGCAGTTCTTC.

V is TRBV4-1 and J is TRBJ2-5; 11 bases match TRBD2. Germline V lookup: CDR1 MGHRA, CDR2 YSYEKL. CDR3 length: 15 residues. V was clipped by 4 bases and J by 5 bases; unmatched bases: 6. In DNA form, the CDR3 reads TGCGCCAGCAGCCTTAGCGGGAGGGCCGGGGAGACCCAGTACTTC. Translating gives CASSLSGRAGETQYF.

With respect to this clone: This may be a read error, as it is one base from a much larger clone. This rearrangement joins TRBV27 to TRBJ1-3, with D possibly matching TRBD1 (6 bases). V was cut by 6 bases and J by 2 bases, with 8 bases left in between. This CDR3 comprises 13 residues. Germline CDR1 MNHEY, CDR2 SMNVEV (reference sequence). CDR3 DNA sequence: TGTGCCAGCAGGTCAGGGGCTGGAAACACCATATATTTT. Protein product: CASRSGAGNTIYF.

This chain links TRBV9 with TRBJ2-3; TRBD1 matches 8 bases. The germline V gene encodes CDR1 SGDLS and CDR2 YYNGEE. The V gene end was trimmed by 4 bases and the J gene end by 2 bases; junction bases not matched to a gene: 9. The CDR3 covers 16 residues. The CDR3 sequence is CASSFRTGSYTDTQYF. Written as DNA, the CDR3 is TGTGCCAGCAGCTTCCGGACAGGGTCCTACACAGATACGCAGTATTTT.

The V call is TRBV5-1, the J call TRBJ1-1; 7 bases map to TRBD1. The ends lost 3 bases at V and 1 base at J; junction bases unmatched: 6. From germline, CDR1 is SGHRS and CDR2 YFSETQ. The CDR3 is made up of 15 amino acids. CDR3 DNA sequence: TGCGCCAGCAGCTCCTCGGGACAGACGAACACTGAAGCTTTCTTT. Protein sequence: CASSSSGQTNTEAFF.

The J gene is TRBJ2-5, the V gene TRBV2; D is unclear. The germline CDR1 and CDR2 sequences are SNHLY and FYNNEI. Trimming took 8 bases from V and 2 from J, leaving 18 bases between them. The CDR3 totals 15 residues. The CDR3 here is CASPNSAYPQETQYF. Written as DNA, the CDR3 is TGTGCCAGCCCAAACTCAGCGTACCCTCAAGAGACCCAGTACTTC.

This clone was counted once. The chain employs TRBV4-1 and TRBJ2-5, with 10 bases fitting TRBD1. Per germline, CDR1 MGHRA and CDR2 YSYEKL. After removal of 1 base from V and 2 bases from J, the junction contained 1 base not matched to a gene. This CDR3 region has 15 residues. CDR3 amino acids: CASSQVGQGQETQYF. Here the CDR3 DNA reads TGCGCCAGCAGCCAAGTGGGACAGGGGCAAGAGACCCAGTACTTC.

The chain recombines TRBV6-1 with TRBJ1-4, with TRBD1 matching over 9 bases. Germline V lookup: CDR1 MNHNS, CDR2 SASEGT. Trimming removed 2 bases from V and 5 bases from J; junction bases left unmatched: 9. The CDR3 covers 17 residues. The CDR3 loop reads CASSEPLGQGLNEKLFF. Written as DNA, the CDR3 is TGTGCCAGCAGTGAACCCCTAGGACAGGGGCTAAATGAAAAACTGTTTTTT.

V usage is TRBV4-1 and J usage is TRBJ1-4; TRBD1 aligns across 10 bases. After removal of 3 bases from V and 7 bases from J, the junction contained 2 bases not matched to a gene. The CDR3 runs 14 residues. Germline V gene lookup returns CDR1 MGHRA and CDR2 YSYEKL. CDR3 bases: TGCGCCAGCAGCCATGGGACAGGGGTTGAAAAACTGTTTTTT. Translated: CASSHGTGVEKLFF.

There are a few counts of this clone. The rearrangement joins TRBV5-6 to TRBJ2-5; 9 bases fit TRBD2. From germline, CDR1 is SGHDT and CDR2 YYEEEE. V lost 6 bases, J lost 5 bases, and 8 bases stayed unmatched. The CDR3 is 14 residues long. The CDR3 protein is CASTIAGVGETQYF. The CDR3 region has the DNA TGTGCCAGCACCATAGCGGGAGTGGGGGAGACCCAGTACTTC.

The V call is TRBV4-1, the J call TRBJ1-1; possibly TRBD1 for D (5 bases). Germline CDR1 reads MGHRA; CDR2 reads YSYEKL. CDR3 size: 14 residues. The V and J ends lost 2 bases and 1 base respectively, with 8 bases between them. CDR3 in DNA: TGCGCCAGCAGCCAACTAGACAGGAACACTGAAGCTTTCTTT. Its translation: CASSQLDRNTEAFF.

The V and J genes are TRBV14 and TRBJ1-4; 8 nucleotides align to TRBD1. Germline assignment: CDR1 SGHDN and CDR2 FVKESK. The CDR3 runs 14 residues. The V gene end was trimmed by 5 bases and the J gene end by 7 bases; junction bases not matched to a gene: 6. The CDR3 sequence is CASSNTGGGEKLFF. In DNA form, the CDR3 reads TGTGCCAGCAGCAACACAGGGGGTGGTGAAAAACTGTTTTTT.

The chain has TRBV6-5 and TRBJ1-3; D call uncertain. Germline V gene lookup returns CDR1 MNHEY and CDR2 SVGAGI. The CDR3 has 14 amino acids. Trimming shortened V by 0 bases and J by 14 bases, and 17 bases separated the two germline ends. The CDR3: CASSYSAGRSGLYF. CDR3 bases: TGTGCCAGCAGTTACTCGGCCGGCCGGAGCGGCCTATATTTT.

This chain connects TRBV6-6 to TRBJ1-2; possibly TRBD1 for D (6 bases). Trimming removed 6 bases at V and 8 bases at J, with 13 bases between. In germline, CDR1 is MNHNY, CDR2 SVGAGI (reference sequence). CDR3 length equals 12 residues. In DNA, the CDR3 is TGTGCCAGCAGCCGACACGACAGGGGCTACACCTTC. Translating gives CASSRHDRGYTF.

The chain recombines TRBV5-1 with TRBJ2-7; D remains ambiguous. The CDR3 length is 15 residues. V gave up 0 bases and J gave up 2 bases, with 12 bases separating them. The V gene's germline CDR1 is SGHRS and CDR2 YFSETQ. This CDR3 reads CASSLVSPSTYEQYF. CDR3 DNA: TGCGCCAGCAGCTTGGTGAGTCCCTCAACCTACGAGCAGTACTTC.

The chain joins TRBV29-1 to TRBJ1-2, with TRBD1 as a possible D gene (5 bases). The CDR3 is made up of 12 amino acids. The V end lost 7 bases, the J end lost 3 bases, and 12 bases lay between the germline ends. Germline lookup yields CDR1 SQVTM and CDR2 ANQGSEA. The CDR3 spells CSAPSGYYGYTF. CDR3 DNA: TGCAGCGCGCCTTCAGGGTACTATGGCTACACCTTC.

The chain combines TRBV6-5 with TRBJ1-5, with 10 bases lining up with TRBD1. The germline gives CDR1 MNHEY, CDR2 SVGAGI. This CDR3 region has 15 residues. J gave up 4 bases and V 7 bases, and 7 bases lay outside the gene matches. The CDR3 region is CASTLPDRGNQPQHF. The CDR3 nucleotides read TGTGCCAGCACTCTACCGGACAGGGGGAATCAGCCCCAGCATTTT.

The J gene is TRBJ1-2, the V gene TRBV7-9; TRBD1 is a possible D gene (5 bases). Germline V gene data show CDR1 as SEHNR and CDR2 as FQNEAQ (reference sequence). Deletions cut 8 bases from V and 4 bases from J, with 17 bases between. The CDR3 totals 14 residues. The CDR3 loop reads CASSNPGTPYGYTF. CDR3 coding DNA: TGTGCCAGCTCAAATCCAGGGACTCCCTATGGCTACACCTTC. The whole variable domain, remainder taken from reference TRBV7-9 and TRBJ1-2, is DTGVSQNPRHKITKRGQNVTFRCDPISEHNRLYWYRQTLGQGPEFLTYFQNEAQLEKSRLLSDRFSAERPKGSFSTLEIQRTEQGDSAMYLCASSNPGTPYGYTFGSGTRLTVV.

The CDR3 here is CASYTPRSLAGDFDTQYF. CDR3 DNA sequence: TGCGCCAGCTACACGCCACGCTCACTAGCGGGAGATTTTGATACGCAGTATTTT. The chain has TRBV10-2 and TRBJ2-3; 11 nucleotides align to TRBD2. Germline CDR1 and CDR2: WSHSY and SAAADI. Germline trimming cut 8 bases from V and 6 bases from J; bases unmatched to any gene: 19. This CDR3 has 18 amino acids.

CDR3 sequence (DNA): TGTGCCAGCAGCTTAGAGCTCAGGGAAGGTGGCTACACCTTC. It encodes CASSLELREGGYTF. V and J are TRBV7-9 and TRBJ1-2; weak D call: TRBD1 (5 bases). The germline gives CDR1 SEHNR, CDR2 FQNEAQ (reference sequence). CDR3 length: 14 amino acids. V was cut by 1 base and J by 7 bases, with 13 bases left in between.

This clone has more than one count but fewer than ten. A read error may produce the germline difference seen at one junction end. The rearrangement uses TRBV28 and TRBJ2-3, with 7 bases aligning to TRBD1. Germline V gene data show CDR1 as MDHEN and CDR2 as SYDVKM. The CDR3 is 14 residues long. CDR3 sequence (DNA): TGTGCCAGCAATTTACAGGGGAGCACAGATACGCAGTATTTT. This codes for CASNLQGSTDTQYF.

Points on this clone: The junction and the germline gene differ at one end; a read error may be behind it. This sequence joins TRBV30 and TRBJ2-7, with 12 bases that match TRBD2. The CDR3 runs 19 residues. Per the germline V gene, CDR1 is GTSNPN and CDR2 is SVGIG (reference sequence). The CDR3 region is CACSVHGASGRAKSYEQYF. The CDR3, as DNA: TGTGCCTGCAGTGTTCATGGGGCTAGCGGGAGGGCCAAGTCCTACGAGCAGTACTTC.

The V gene is TRBV28, the J gene TRBJ1-2; D unclear. The CDR3 is 12 amino acids. V dropped 7 bases and J dropped 8 bases, with 14 bases sitting between them. CDR1 is MDHEN and CDR2 is SYDVKM in the germline V gene. The CDR3 DNA reads as TGTGCCAGCACCACCACCGCGTACGGCTACACCTTC. Translated: CASTTTAYGYTF.

The chain combines TRBV5-6 with TRBJ2-7, with D perhaps TRBD1 (6 bases). V lost 3 bases, J lost 4 bases, and 17 bases lay in between. Germline CDR1 reads SGHDT; CDR2 reads YYEEEE. This CDR3 is 15 amino acids long. The CDR3 DNA reads as TGTGCCAGCAGCTCAACAGGGTATACGGTGTACGAGCAGTACTTC. Encoded protein: CASSSTGYTVYEQYF. The full variable domain, completed using reference TRBV5-6 and TRBJ2-7, is DAGVTQSPTHLIKTRGQQVTLRCSPKSGHDTVSWYQQALGQGPQFIFQYYEEEERQRGNFPDRFSGHQFPNYSSELNVNALLLGDSALYLCASSSTGYTVYEQYFGPGTRLTVT.

This rearrangement joins TRBV13 to TRBJ1-4; TRBD1 is a possible D gene (5 bases). Germline V gives CDR1 PRHDT, CDR2 FYEKMQ (reference sequence). The V end was cut by 0 bases, the J end by 7 bases, with 9 bases between. The CDR3 is 14 amino acids. The CDR3 here is CASSLGQAFEKLFF. CDR3 coding DNA: TGTGCCAGCAGCTTAGGACAGGCCTTTGAAAAACTGTTTTTT. The full variable domain, in which reference TRBV13 and TRBJ1-4 provide the parts outside the CDR3, is AAGVIQSPRHLIKEKRETATLKCYPIPRHDTVYWYQQGPGQDPQFLISFYEKMQSDKGSIPDRFSAQQFSDYHSELNMSSLELGDSALYFCASSLGQAFEKLFFGSGTQLSVL.